These 32 T cell receptor beta chains originate from one sample sequenced in a study of early T cells in non-severe SARS-CoV-2 infection. One entry per CDR3 protein, called by TCRdb with MiXCR from the 5' RACE reads. The sample lists fewer than 30,000 distinct CDR3 sequences; approximately 6.4% were seen once. The sequenced sample was whole blood, obtained at baseline. These receptors were collected from an adult who was a healthcare worker with PCR-confirmed SARS-CoV-2 infection or an uninfected control (not recorded which).

This clonotype was counted between two and nine times. The rearrangement links TRBV18 to TRBJ2-5; D not certain. This CDR3 comprises 11 residues. Germline CDR1 and CDR2: KGHSH and LQKENI. Trimming took off 1 base at V and 5 bases at J, with 2 bases between the two ends. This chain's CDR3 is CASSPLETQYF. CDR3 DNA: TGTGCCAGCTCACCACTTGAGACCCAGTACTTC.

This clonotype was counted many times. The rearrangement joins TRBV7-3 to TRBJ2-2; 8 bases are shared with TRBD2. J gave up 6 bases and V 5 bases, and 11 bases lay outside the gene matches. CDR3 length equals 16 residues. Germline V lookup: CDR1 SGHTA, CDR2 FQGTGA. The CDR3 spells CASSPETSGHAGELFF. For the CDR3, the DNA is TGTGCCAGCAGCCCAGAAACTAGCGGTCATGCCGGGGAGCTGTTTTTT.

This clonotype came up many times. One junction end does not reproduce the germline sequence, and a read error may be involved. The gene calls are TRBV7-7 and TRBJ2-2; maybe TRBD2 (5 bases). This CDR3 spans 14 amino acids. Germline assignment: CDR1 SSHAT and CDR2 FNYEAQ (reference sequence). The CDR3 sequence: CASSPPGGTGELFF. CDR3 nucleotides: TGTGCTAGCAGCCCCCCAGGAGGAACCGGGGAGCTGTTTTTT. Based on the CDR3 plus reference TRBV7-7 and TRBJ2-2, the full variable domain is GAGVSQSPRYKVTKRGQDVTLRCDPISSHATLYWYQQALGQGPEFLTYFNYEAQPDKSGLPSDRFSAERPEGSISTLTIQRTEQRDSAMYRCASSPPGGTGELFFGEGSRLTVL.

In this sample, this clonotype turned up many times. V gene TRBV20-1 combines with J gene TRBJ2-7; possibly TRBD1 or TRBD2 for D (5 bases each). Per the germline V gene, CDR1 is DFQATT and CDR2 is SNEGSKA (reference sequence). Trimming stripped 6 bases from V and 3 bases from J, with 12 bases between. The CDR3 loop spans 12 amino acids. Written as DNA, the CDR3 is TGCAGTGCCCAGGGACCGAGCTACGAGCAGTACTTC. It encodes CSAQGPSYEQYF.

The table lists this clonotype with a few counts. The V gene is TRBV28, the J gene TRBJ2-7; 12 nucleotides match TRBD1. V was pared by 4 bases and J by 5 bases, with 6 bases of the junction left unmatched. The CDR3 is made up of 15 amino acids. CDR1 is MDHEN, CDR2 SYDVKM, per germline. In nucleotides, the CDR3 is TGTGCCAGCAGTTCCTCCGGGACAGGGGGCCACGAGCAGTACTTC. It is translated as CASSSSGTGGHEQYF.

Ten or more counts support this clonotype. The V call is TRBV27, the J call TRBJ2-2; 8 positions agree with TRBD1. Germline V CDR1 and CDR2: MNHEY, SMNVEV (reference sequence). V lost 6 bases, J lost 8 bases, and 5 bases stayed unmatched. The CDR3 is 13 amino acids. CDR3 sequence: CASSPTGAGELFF. CDR3 DNA sequence: TGTGCCAGCAGCCCGACAGGGGCTGGGGAGCTGTTTTTT.

This clonotype appeared many times. The V and J genes are TRBV7-9 and TRBJ1-4, with TRBD1 matching over 8 bases. Germline V lookup: CDR1 SEHNR, CDR2 FQNEAQ (reference sequence). The CDR3 length is 16 residues. With V trimmed by 6 bases and J by 0 bases, 6 bases remained unmatched. This chain's CDR3 is CASSSDRGSTNEKLFF. Here the CDR3 DNA reads TGTGCCAGCAGTTCCGACAGGGGCTCAACTAATGAAAAACTGTTTTTT.

The genes are TRBV24-1 and TRBJ1-5, with TRBD1 identical over 8 bases. Germline trimming cut 6 bases from V and 5 bases from J; bases unmatched to any gene: 5. CDR1 KGHDR and CDR2 SFDVKD come from the germline V gene. The CDR3 consists of 14 residues. This chain's CDR3 is CATSSDRVDQPQHF. The CDR3 DNA reads TGTGCCACCAGTTCGGACAGGGTGGATCAGCCCCAGCATTTT.

This clonotype was detected many times. This chain joins TRBV28 and TRBJ2-7; unclear D gene. Trimming removed 2 bases from V and 6 bases from J, with 11 bases in between. CDR3 length: 13 residues. Per the germline V gene, CDR1 is MDHEN and CDR2 is SYDVKM. CDR3 protein: CASSLEPRAEQYF. CDR3 DNA sequence: TGTGCCAGCAGTTTAGAGCCAAGGGCCGAGCAGTACTTC. Combining the CDR3 with reference TRBV28 and TRBJ2-7 gives the whole variable domain DVKVTQSSRYLVKRTGEKVFLECVQDMDHENMFWYRQDPGLGLRLIYFSYDVKMKEKGDIPEGYSVSREKKERFSLILESASTNQTSMYLCASSLEPRAEQYFGPGTRLTVT.

The chain couples TRBV7-9 to TRBJ2-2, with D possibly TRBD2 on 5 matching bases. The CDR3 covers 16 residues. The germline V and J ends were trimmed by 3 bases and 6 bases, with 17 bases remaining between them. Germline-derived CDR1 and CDR2 are SEHNR and FQNEAQ (reference sequence). CDR3 sequence reads: CASSLLGVSGSGELFF. In DNA, the CDR3 is TGTGCCAGCAGCTTGCTAGGAGTGTCGGGATCCGGGGAGCTGTTTTTT.

Many counts were recorded for this clonotype. V is TRBV20-1 and J is TRBJ2-3; tentative D call: TRBD1 (6 bases). CDR1 is DFQATT and CDR2 is SNEGSKA in the germline V gene (reference sequence). V lost 0 bases to trimming and J lost 0 bases, with 16 bases between them. There are 17 residues in the CDR3. DNA for the CDR3: TGCAGTGCTAGAGATTCAGGCGCGACAGGTAGCACAGATACGCAGTATTTT. It yields the protein CSARDSGATGSTDTQYF.

Many counts were recorded for this clonotype. The J gene is TRBJ1-5, the V gene TRBV6-6; a weak D match, TRBD1 (6 bases). The V and J ends lost 5 bases and 4 bases respectively, with 15 bases between them. CDR1 MNHNY and CDR2 SVGAGI come from the germline V gene (reference sequence). This CDR3 contains 15 residues. CDR3 DNA: TGTGCCAGCAGTCTCACCGGGACACCGAATCAGCCCCAGCATTTT. It specifies CASSLTGTPNQPQHF.

This clonotype was seen at least ten times. This sequence joins TRBV13 and TRBJ1-5, with D unclear. The CDR3 runs 13 residues. Germline CDR1 reads PRHDT; CDR2 reads FYEKMQ (reference sequence). V was shortened by 8 bases and J by 7 bases, with 15 bases between the two germline ends. CDR3 coding DNA: TGTGCCAGCGGCTCTCGGGGAGACCAGCCCCAGCATTTT. This codes for CASGSRGDQPQHF.

V is TRBV19 and J is TRBJ2-1; TRBD1 aligns across 8 bases. Germline trimming cut 9 bases from V and 10 bases from J; bases unmatched to any gene: 11. The CDR3 length is 13 residues. Germline-derived CDR1 and CDR2 are LNHDA and SQIVND (reference sequence). The CDR3 loop reads CASRDRLIGEQFF. Written as DNA, the CDR3 is TGTGCCAGCCGGGACAGGCTAATCGGGGAGCAGTTCTTC.

This clonotype was seen repeatedly, ten times or more. V usage is TRBV12-3 or TRBV12-4 and J usage is TRBJ2-5; weak D call: TRBD2 (6 bases). The length of the CDR3 is 13 residues. Trimming pared 3 bases from V and 4 bases from J, leaving 9 bases between. CDR3 protein: CASSFWGGETQYF. DNA for the CDR3: TGTGCCAGCAGTTTCTGGGGAGGAGAGACCCAGTACTTC.

This clonotype was recorded many times. V is TRBV3-1 and J is TRBJ2-5; the D gene is possibly TRBD2 (5 bases). The germline V and J ends were trimmed by 1 base and 3 bases, with 12 bases remaining between them. The CDR3 runs 15 residues. From germline, CDR1 is LGHDT and CDR2 YNNKEL (reference sequence). The CDR3 here is CASSQATGNKETQYF. CDR3 sequence (DNA): TGTGCCAGCAGCCAAGCGACGGGGAATAAAGAGACCCAGTACTTC.

This clonotype was detected many times. The chain links TRBV11-2 to TRBJ2-7; D possibly corresponds to TRBD2 (6 bases). This CDR3 has 13 amino acids. CDR1 is SGHAT, CDR2 FQNNGV, per germline. V was cut by 2 bases and J by 9 bases, with 14 bases left in between. This CDR3 reads CASSLSGLALQYF. In nucleotides, the CDR3 is TGTGCCAGCAGCTTAAGCGGCCTAGCGCTGCAGTACTTC.

The table lists this clonotype with many counts. The rearrangement joins TRBV29-1 to TRBJ2-1, with 8 bases matching TRBD1. The CDR3 totals 13 residues. V was clipped by 4 bases and J by 9 bases; unmatched bases: 8. The germline V gene has CDR1 SQVTM and CDR2 ANQGSEA. CDR3 sequence (DNA): TGCAGCGTTGCCCCTACAGGGGGTGGTGAGCAGTTCTTC. It yields the protein CSVAPTGGGEQFF.

The chain combines TRBV20-1 with TRBJ2-7; 10 nucleotides align to TRBD2. From germline, CDR1 is DFQATT and CDR2 SNEGSKA (reference sequence). The V gene end was trimmed by 3 bases and the J gene end by 7 bases; junction bases not matched to a gene: 6. The CDR3 length is 13 residues. CDR3 region: CSARLAGAEEQYF. DNA of the CDR3: TGCAGTGCTAGGCTAGCGGGAGCAGAAGAGCAGTACTTC.

This clonotype was picked up many times. The rearrangement links TRBV27 to TRBJ2-3; 9 nucleotides agree with TRBD2. After removal of 4 bases from V and 4 bases from J, the junction contained 6 bases not matched to a gene. CDR1 MNHEY and CDR2 SMNVEV come from the germline V gene (reference sequence). This CDR3 is 15 amino acids long. CDR3 sequence reads: CASSWGGGAADTQYF. The CDR3 DNA reads TGTGCCAGCAGTTGGGGCGGGGGGGCAGCAGATACGCAGTATTTT.

The V gene is TRBV7-8, the J gene TRBJ1-1; 10 positions agree with TRBD1. The trim removed 5 bases at V and 4 bases at J, leaving 7 bases unmatched. The V gene's germline CDR1 is SGHVS and CDR2 FQNEAQ. This CDR3 is 15 amino acids long. The CDR3 DNA sequence: TGTGCCAGCAGCCCGTGGCGGACAGGGGGCACTGAAGCTTTCTTT. As protein: CASSPWRTGGTEAFF. Based on the CDR3 plus reference TRBV7-8 and TRBJ1-1, the full variable domain is GAGVSQSPRYKVAKRGQDVALRCDPISGHVSLFWYQQALGQGPEFLTYFQNEAQLDKSGLPSDRFFAERPEGSVSTLKIQRTQQEDSAVYLCASSPWRTGGTEAFFGQGTRLTVV.

V usage is TRBV5-1 and J usage is TRBJ2-1; possibly TRBD1 for D (6 bases). The CDR3 runs 14 residues. Trimming left V 4 bases short and J 7 bases short, with 15 bases between. Germline loops: CDR1 SGHRS, CDR2 YFSETQ. CDR3: CASSLAGTINEQFF. For the CDR3, the DNA is TGCGCCAGCAGCCTAGCCGGGACAATTAATGAGCAGTTCTTC.

This clonotype appeared many times. The chain has TRBV5-6 and TRBJ2-7, with a tentative D call TRBD1 (5 bases). V was clipped by 3 bases and J by 5 bases, with 15 bases between them. Germline V gives CDR1 SGHDT, CDR2 YYEEEE. This CDR3 region has 14 residues. CDR3 coding DNA: TGTGCCAGCAGCTCAGGGAACCAAGTAGACGAGCAGTACTTC. Translating gives CASSSGNQVDEQYF.

At least ten counts were recorded for this clonotype. The V and J genes are TRBV2 and TRBJ2-2, with 7 positions matching TRBD2. The V segment lost 9 bases and the J segment 2 bases; nucleotides outside the gene matches: 6. The CDR3 length is 14 residues. Germline CDR1 SNHLY, CDR2 FYNNEI. This CDR3 reads CASDRDYNTGELFF. CDR3 bases: TGTGCCAGTGACCGGGACTACAACACCGGGGAGCTGTTTTTT. Supplemented by reference TRBV2 and TRBJ2-2, the full variable domain reads EPEVTQTPSHQVTQMGQEVILRCVPISNHLYFYWYRQILGQKVEFLVSFYNNEISEKSEIFDDQFSVERPDGSNFTLKIRSTKLEDSAMYFCASDRDYNTGELFFGEGSRLTVL.

This clonotype was observed at least ten times. The J gene is TRBJ2-7, the V gene TRBV7-2; D call uncertain. Germline V gene sequence: CDR1 SGHTA, CDR2 FQGNSA. The CDR3 loop spans 11 amino acids. The V end lost 4 bases, the J end lost 5 bases, and 6 bases lay between the germline ends. As DNA, the CDR3 is TGTGCCAGCAGCTCCGGTAACGAGCAGTACTTC. Translating gives CASSSGNEQYF.

This clonotype was counted many times. The rearrangement uses TRBV5-1 and TRBJ2-5, with a possible D match to TRBD2 (6 bases). Trimming left V 5 bases short and J 1 base short, with 12 bases between. From germline, CDR1 is SGHRS and CDR2 YFSETQ. The CDR3 covers 14 residues. The CDR3 loop reads CASSSETSQETQYF. The CDR3 region has the DNA TGCGCCAGCAGTTCCGAGACTAGCCAAGAGACCCAGTACTTC.

The table lists this clonotype with many counts. This chain joins TRBV5-1 and TRBJ2-7; D unclear. Trimming cost V 4 bases and J 1 base, with 12 bases left between them. The CDR3 runs 14 residues. The V gene's germline CDR1 is SGHRS and CDR2 YFSETQ. Written as DNA, the CDR3 is TGCGCCAGCAGCCTGACTCCTCAGTCCTACGAGCAGTACTTC. Protein product: CASSLTPQSYEQYF. Based on the CDR3 plus reference TRBV5-1 and TRBJ2-7, the full variable domain is KAGVTQTPRYLIKTRGQQVTLSCSPISGHRSVSWYQQTPGQGLQFLFEYFSETQRNKGNFPGRFSGRQFSNSRSEMNVSTLELGDSALYLCASSLTPQSYEQYFGPGTRLTVT.

This clonotype was seen ten or more times. The chain couples TRBV20-1 to TRBJ2-3; D is ambiguous. The V end was cut by 4 bases, the J end by 4 bases, with 12 bases between. This CDR3 comprises 13 residues. Germline V CDR1 and CDR2: DFQATT, SNEGSKA (reference sequence). The CDR3 protein is CSAKAWVADTQYF. CDR3 nucleotide sequence: TGCAGTGCTAAAGCATGGGTTGCAGATACGCAGTATTTT.

This clonotype was detected a few times. The V call is TRBV5-1, the J call TRBJ1-6; D is perhaps TRBD1 (6 bases). The CDR3 sequence is 14 residues long. V lost 2 bases to trimming and J lost 10 bases, with 13 bases between them. From germline, CDR1 is SGHRS and CDR2 YFSETQ. The CDR3 spells CASSLSGGGSPLHF. For the CDR3, the DNA is TGCGCCAGCAGCTTATCGGGGGGCGGCTCACCCCTCCACTTT.

This clonotype was found a few times. The gene calls are TRBV14 and TRBJ2-3; 9 bases agree with TRBD2. Per the germline V gene, CDR1 is SGHDN and CDR2 is FVKESK. Losses at the gene ends were 4 bases for V and 5 bases for J; bases not matched to a gene: 7. The CDR3 is 15 residues long. DNA for the CDR3: TGTGCCAGCAGCCCGACCGGACTAGCGCAAGATACGCAGTATTTT. This gives the protein CASSPTGLAQDTQYF.

This clonotype was detected ten times or more. The chain links TRBV27 to TRBJ1-1; 9 nucleotides match TRBD1. With V trimmed by 5 bases and J by 3 bases, 4 bases remained unmatched. Germline CDR1 MNHEY, CDR2 SMNVEV (reference sequence). The CDR3 runs to 14 residues. CDR3 sequence: CASSPGTGHTEAFF. The CDR3 nucleotides read TGTGCCAGCAGTCCCGGGACAGGGCACACTGAAGCTTTCTTT.

There are many counts of this clonotype. V usage is TRBV28 and J usage is TRBJ2-7; 10 bases fit TRBD1. This CDR3 contains 15 residues. With 5 bases clipped from V and 5 bases from J, the junction kept 9 bases outside the gene matches. Germline-derived CDR1 and CDR2 are MDHEN and SYDVKM. The CDR3 reads CASSSPGQGSHEQYF. CDR3 DNA: TGTGCCAGCAGTAGCCCGGGACAGGGGTCCCACGAGCAGTACTTC.